This entry lists 6 T cell receptor beta chains sequenced from one sample in a study of early T cells in non-severe SARS-CoV-2 infection. TCRdb reprocessed the 5' RACE reads with MiXCR, giving one entry per CDR3 protein. The sample records 40,000 to 45,000 distinct CDR3 sequences, 5.5% to 7.5% being singletons. Here the sequenced sample was whole blood, taken at baseline. The receptors stem from an adult who was a healthcare worker with PCR-confirmed SARS-CoV-2 infection or an uninfected control (not recorded which).

This clonotype was detected ten times or more. This chain links TRBV20-1 with TRBJ2-1; TRBD2 agrees at 10 bases. This CDR3 is 15 amino acids long. Germline loops: CDR1 DFQATT, CDR2 SNEGSKA (reference sequence). Trimming cost V 5 bases and J 0 bases; bases outside gene matches: 4. The CDR3 nucleotides read TGCAGTGCTGGGACTAGCGCGAGCTCCTACAATGAGCAGTTCTTC. Protein: CSAGTSASSYNEQFF.

This clonotype was counted only a few times. This chain joins TRBV7-2 and TRBJ2-3; 7 nucleotides align to TRBD1. Germline V gene lookup returns CDR1 SGHTA and CDR2 FQGNSA. The CDR3 has 15 amino acids. After removal of 3 bases from V and 3 bases from J, the junction contained 6 bases not matched to a gene. CDR3 sequence: CASSFNRGRTDTQYF. The CDR3 DNA reads TGTGCCAGCAGCTTTAACAGGGGAAGAACAGATACGCAGTATTTT.

This clonotype was observed a handful of times. This rearrangement joins TRBV29-1 to TRBJ2-5; D is possibly TRBD2 (6 bases). CDR1 is SQVTM, CDR2 ANQGSEA, per germline. The ends were cut back, 0 bases at V and 4 bases at J, with 15 bases in the middle. The CDR3 runs 15 residues. In DNA, the CDR3 is TGCAGCGTTGAAGATCCCGGGGAGGTCCTAGAGACCCAGTACTTC. Protein sequence: CSVEDPGEVLETQYF.

Worth noting for this clonotype: This may be a read error: a much more frequent sequence differs by one nucleotide. This rearrangement joins TRBV5-5 to TRBJ2-4; D gene ambiguous. The V end was cut by 6 bases, the J end by 0 bases, with 10 bases between. The germline V gene encodes CDR1 SGHKS and CDR2 YYEKEE (reference sequence). The CDR3 loop spans 14 amino acids. CDR3 in DNA: TGTGCCAGCACTACTCCCCTAGCCAAAAACATTCAGTACTTC. Its translation: CASTTPLAKNIQYF.

This clonotype was counted at least ten times. V usage is TRBV7-9 and J usage is TRBJ2-1, with TRBD2 identical over 9 bases. The CDR3 contains 17 residues. The trim removed 7 bases at V and 3 bases at J, leaving 13 bases unmatched. CDR1 is SEHNR and CDR2 is FQNEAQ in the germline V gene (reference sequence). CDR3 sequence (DNA): TGTGCCAGCAACCCAGGTGGCGGGAGGGCCTTCTACAATGAGCAGTTCTTC. It is translated as CASNPGGGRAFYNEQFF.

This clonotype has ten or more counts. The rearrangement joins TRBV12-3 or TRBV12-4 to TRBJ1-1, with TRBD1 identical over 8 bases. Losses at the gene ends were 6 bases for V and 11 bases for J; bases not matched to a gene: 11. The CDR3 covers 13 residues. Here the CDR3 reads CASSPTGANGAFF. For the CDR3, the DNA is TGTGCCAGCAGCCCGACAGGGGCTAACGGGGCTTTCTTT.